This record covers a single TCR beta chain. Its cognate antigen is unknown. The data were obtained in a study of beta chain features in type 1 diabetes. Findings and limits, study-wide: Any HLA-type effect on TCRB rearrangement remained unresolved here. Researchers report that Type 1 diabetes patients had moderately but significantly shorter TCRB CDR3s across all four CD4+ subsets.

Expressed TCRB transcripts were sequenced because the isolated RNA had all been reverse transcribed beforehand. Roughly 3.5 million reads per sample on average were obtained from naive, central memory and regulatory T cell samples. Using immunoSEQ multiplex PCR, the repertoire was profiled, and TCRdb retains in-frame clones only, with some absent. The sample records hundreds of thousands of clones, around 13% being singletons. CDR1 SGDLS and CDR2 YYNGEE come from the germline V gene. Trimming removed 4 bases at V and 0 bases at J, with 14 bases between. This CDR3 comprises 16 residues. Specimen: naive CD4+ T cells from blood. The V gene is TRBV9, the J gene TRBJ1-3, with D perhaps matching TRBD1 (5 bases). The TCR comes from a man aged 18 to 35 in good health. The DNA for the CDR3 is TGTGCCAGCAGCCCGAGTCGACAGAACTCTGGAAACACCATATATTTT. Its protein product is CASSPSRQNSGNTIYF.